This T cell receptor beta chain was sequenced for a study of cytomegalovirus exposure and HLA in healthy donors. V shed 7 bases and J shed 10 bases, with 12 bases lying between them. The germline V gene encodes CDR1 MDHEN and CDR2 SYDVKM. This CDR3 is built from 11 residues. The table lists this clone with a few counts. PCR used 60 Vbeta primers and 13 Jbeta primers. Profiled with immunoSEQ multiplex PCR; TCRdb holds only in-frame clones, not every one. The table lists around 27,000 clones, more than 55% of them singletons, with around two fifths in the top ten. This chain connects TRBV28 to TRBJ2-3; D is undetermined. The sequenced material came from PBMCs. This TCR derives from a male donor in good health and CMV-seropositive. CDR3 DNA: TGTGCCAGCACCGCCACGAGAGCGCAGTATTTT. Translating it yields CASTATRAQYF.